A single T cell receptor (beta chain) is shown here with its context. Its antigen is undetermined. The PCR used 60 Vbeta and 13 Jbeta primers. Profiling relied on immunoSEQ multiplex PCR, and the TCRdb table lists in-frame clones only, not all of them. This sample's table has more than 95,000 clones. This sample was taken from a study of cytomegalovirus exposure and HLA in healthy donors. Study context: A prior study identified 117 million unique TCR beta sequences from about 180 million T cells. When 398 donors were genotyped, around 77% of them were found to fall in the Caucasian-associated ancestry cluster. Study-wide results and limits: In a later analysis, a genetic analysis reported fewer productive-TCR N-insertions in an Asian-associated ancestry cluster than the cohort average. A few V segments could not be told apart, such as TRBV6-2 and TRBV6-3, and were left out.

Per germline, CDR1 LNHNV and CDR2 YYDKDF (reference sequence). This CDR3 region has 16 residues. J gave up 5 bases and V 4 bases, and 10 bases lay outside the gene matches. This clonotype was obtained from a man aged 18 to 35 in good health and CMV-seronegative. The sample was PBMCs. The chain is built from TRBV15 and TRBJ1-5, with 8 bases lining up with TRBD1. CDR3 residues: CATSKGGQAPYQPQHF. The CDR3, as DNA: TGTGCCACCAGCAAAGGGGGACAGGCCCCCTATCAGCCCCAGCATTTT.